This T cell receptor (beta chain) is from a study of shared clonotypes between healthy human individuals. DNA from unsorted PBMC was sequenced on ten immunoSEQ deep assay plates. Data came from immunoSEQ multiplex PCR; TCRdb stores just in-frame clones and leaves some out. This sample carries about 480,000 clones, over 75% of them seen once, and the ten largest clones take under 15%. J lost 5 bases, V lost 4 bases, and 5 bases had no gene match. Germline assignment: CDR1 SGDLS and CDR2 YYNGEE. The CDR3 totals 15 residues. Sequences were obtained from PBMCs. The V call is TRBV9, the J call TRBJ2-3; 12 nucleotides match TRBD2. The source is a woman aged 40 to 50 in good health. Some clones in this sample may be carry-over from other donors' samples. CDR3 coding DNA: TGTGCCAGCAGCTTTCGGGGACTAGCGGGAGATACGCAGTATTTT. Protein product: CASSFRGLAGDTQYF.